The clone carrying this T cell receptor beta chain was recorded only once. This sample is drawn from a study of blood T cell repertoires in COVID-19. Study overall: The United States, Italy and Spain provided the acute and convalescent COVID-19 samples.

In the authors' workflow: Amplification of reference gene primers provided the estimated nucleated cell counts. This table comes from immunoSEQ multiplex PCR, and its TCRdb copy is limited to in-frame clones, with some not included. V, J and clone size reflect that table, while D and trimming were determined from the DNA. Among roughly 220,000 clones, 81% were seen once, and the ten largest hold roughly 8%. The sequencing sample was made of peripheral blood. The source of this sequence is a woman of 80 years or more with COVID-19, enrolled during active disease.

The CDR3 DNA sequence: TGTGCCAGTAGTATAAGGACCGGGACAGGGTCCTACGAGCAGTACTTC. Protein: CASSIRTGTGSYEQYF. The V gene is TRBV19, the J gene TRBJ2-7; 9 nucleotides align to TRBD1. After removal of 2 bases from V and 1 base from J, the junction contained 6 bases not matched to a gene. CDR1 is LNHDA and CDR2 is SQIVND in the germline V gene (reference sequence). CDR3 size: 16 residues.